This T cell receptor beta chain was identified in a study of T cells in Graves' hyperthyroidism and ophthalmopathy. Turning to the study itself: Peripheral blood collection took place at initial diagnosis, before any treatment. Study-level results: In blood, most of the thyroid clonotypes expanded above 0.001 were also present.

Using RNA transcripts as the source, TCR beta CDR3 regions were amplified. HTBI primers were employed in a first-round RT-PCR of the TCR CDR3. TCRdb recomputed calls from the multiplex PCR reads with MiXCR, one row per CDR3 protein. Altogether about 400,000 distinct CDR3 sequences are present, 11% to 15% being singletons, with the ten largest covering around 30%. The PBMCs studied were ones that came from 8.5 to 10 ml fresh peripheral blood. Remarks on this clonotype: As yet, its antigen is unknown.

The sequence derives from a man aged 50 to 60 with Graves' ophthalmopathy. What was sequenced was blood.

The CDR3 DNA reads TGCAGTGCTGAAAAGGGGGGTAGATCCTACGAGCAGTACTTC. This sequence encodes CSAEKGGRSYEQYF. This chain connects TRBV20-1 to TRBJ2-7; D is tentatively TRBD1 or TRBD2 (6 bases each). The ends were cut back, 5 bases at V and 1 base at J, with 15 bases in the middle. Germline loops: CDR1 DFQATT, CDR2 SNEGSKA (reference sequence). This CDR3 is built from 14 residues.